The 27 T cell receptor beta chains below all came from one sample that was sequenced in a study of blood T cell repertoires in COVID-19. The data were produced by immunoSEQ multiplex PCR, yet TCRdb's version contains in-frame clones alone and is incomplete. The sample has approximately 500,000 clones; approximately 90% are singletons. Sequenced sample: PBMCs or T cells enriched from blood (not recorded which). The receptors stem from a woman between 40 and 55 years old who had recovered from COVID-19.

This chain's CDR3 is CASSQGFVGGLGTEAFF. In DNA form, the CDR3 reads TGTGCCAGCAGCCAAGGATTTGTTGGGGGGTTGGGCACTGAAGCTTTCTTT. The chain couples TRBV14 to TRBJ1-1; a possible D gene is TRBD1 (5 bases). CDR3 length: 17 residues. The V gene's germline CDR1 is SGHDN and CDR2 FVKESK. V gave up 1 base and J gave up 4 bases, with 19 bases separating them.

The chain carries TRBV12-3 or TRBV12-4 and TRBJ2-1; D remains ambiguous. The CDR3 loop spans 11 amino acids. V was clipped by 5 bases and J by 4 bases, with 3 bases between them. The CDR3 is CASSVYNEQFF. In DNA, the CDR3 is TGTGCCAGCAGTGTATACAATGAGCAGTTCTTC.

The chain recombines TRBV9 with TRBJ1-1; D remains unclear. The CDR3 runs 16 residues. V dropped 1 base and J dropped 4 bases, with 17 bases sitting between them. Germline V gene data show CDR1 as SGDLS and CDR2 as YYNGEE. As DNA, the CDR3 is TGTGCCAGCAGCGTAAAGCGTTCCCAAACGATCACTGAAGCTTTCTTT. Protein sequence: CASSVKRSQTITEAFF. The full variable domain, in which reference TRBV9 and TRBJ1-1 provide the parts outside the CDR3, is DSGVTQTPKHLITATGQRVTLRCSPRSGDLSVYWYQQSLDQGLQFLIQYYNGEERAKGNILERFSAQQFPDLHSELNLSSLELGDSALYFCASSVKRSQTITEAFFGQGTRLTVV.

The V gene is TRBV7-8, the J gene TRBJ2-1; 7 bases agree with TRBD1. Germline CDR1 SGHVS, CDR2 FQNEAQ. The J segment lost 0 bases and the V segment lost 1 base, leaving 3 bases of the junction unmatched. The CDR3 runs 16 residues. Here the CDR3 DNA reads TGTGCCAGCAGCTTAGAAGGGACAGCCTCCTACAATGAGCAGTTCTTC. It translates to CASSLEGTASYNEQFF.

This clone came up a few times. This chain uses TRBV19 with TRBJ2-7; 10 nucleotides match TRBD2. The germline V gene encodes CDR1 LNHDA and CDR2 SQIVND (reference sequence). The length of the CDR3 is 15 residues. V lost 1 base and J lost 2; bases outside the gene matches: 2. The CDR3 region has the DNA TGTGCCAGTAGTATAGGGCTAGCGGGAGCCTACGAGCAGTACTTC. Its translation: CASSIGLAGAYEQYF. The whole variable domain, filled in from reference TRBV19 and TRBJ2-7, reads DGGITQSPKYLFRKEGQNVTLSCEQNLNHDAMYWYRQDPGQGLRLIYYSQIVNDFQKGDIAEGYSVSREKKESFPLTVTSAQKNPTAFYLCASSIGLAGAYEQYFGPGTRLTVT.

The chain uses TRBV2 and TRBJ1-1; TRBD1 aligns across 10 bases. This CDR3 spans 15 amino acids. The germline CDR1 and CDR2 sequences are SNHLY and FYNNEI. Trimming at V came to 0 bases and at J to 4 bases, leaving 2 bases not matched to a gene. This chain's CDR3 is CASSEARTGGTEAFF. CDR3 coding DNA: TGTGCCAGCAGTGAAGCCAGGACAGGGGGCACTGAAGCTTTCTTT.

This clone was observed a handful of times. This chain joins TRBV7-2 and TRBJ2-7; 9 nucleotides line up with TRBD1. The CDR3 loop spans 14 amino acids. CDR1 SGHTA and CDR2 FQGNSA come from the germline V gene. V gave up 0 bases and J gave up 5 bases; unmatched junction bases: 2. CDR3 protein: CASSLADRGNEQYF. CDR3 DNA: TGTGCCAGCAGCTTAGCTGACAGGGGGAACGAGCAGTACTTC.

This clone was found once. This chain joins TRBV5-1 and TRBJ1-1; 8 nucleotides align to TRBD1. V gave up 0 bases and J gave up 11 bases; unmatched junction bases: 6. Per the germline V gene, CDR1 is SGHRS and CDR2 is YFSETQ. The CDR3 contains 13 residues. CDR3: CASSLAGTGTAFF. The CDR3 coding sequence is TGCGCCAGCAGCTTGGCTGGGACAGGTACGGCTTTCTTT.

The chain links TRBV13 to TRBJ2-7; 7 nucleotides line up with TRBD1. The CDR3 totals 13 residues. Per the germline V gene, CDR1 is PRHDT and CDR2 is FYEKMQ (reference sequence). Losses at the gene ends were 6 bases for V and 2 bases for J; bases not matched to a gene: 4. CDR3 amino acids: CASRVQGAYEQYF. The CDR3 nucleotides read TGTGCCAGCAGGGTGCAGGGGGCCTACGAGCAGTACTTC. Full variable domain (outside the CDR3, taken from reference TRBV13 and TRBJ2-7): AAGVIQSPRHLIKEKRETATLKCYPIPRHDTVYWYQQGPGQDPQFLISFYEKMQSDKGSIPDRFSAQQFSDYHSELNMSSLELGDSALYFCASRVQGAYEQYFGPGTRLTVT.

This rearrangement joins TRBV10-2 to TRBJ2-7; D perhaps matches TRBD1 (6 bases). V gave up 8 bases and J gave up 0 bases, with 14 bases separating them. This CDR3 spans 14 amino acids. Germline loops: CDR1 WSHSY, CDR2 SAAADI. The DNA for the CDR3 is TGCGCCAGCCGAGGACAGCAAAGCTCCTACGAGCAGTACTTC. As protein: CASRGQQSSYEQYF.

The gene calls are TRBV7-6 and TRBJ2-1; 10 bases match TRBD2. Trimming took 1 base from V and 3 from J; bases not matched to a gene: 0. From germline, CDR1 is SGHVS and CDR2 FNYEAQ. The CDR3 consists of 15 residues. The CDR3 sequence: CASSLGTSGYNEQFF. The CDR3 nucleotides read TGTGCCAGCAGCTTAGGGACTAGCGGCTACAATGAGCAGTTCTTC.

The chain uses TRBV5-6 and TRBJ1-1; the match to TRBD1 covers 7 bases. V trimming: 2 bases; J trimming: 11 bases; junction bases outside the gene matches: 6. The CDR3 runs to 12 residues. CDR1 SGHDT and CDR2 YYEEEE come from the germline V gene. DNA of the CDR3: TGTGCCAGCAGCTTTGGGACAGTAATTGCTTTCTTT. Encoded protein: CASSFGTVIAFF. The whole variable domain, filled in from reference TRBV5-6 and TRBJ1-1, reads DAGVTQSPTHLIKTRGQQVTLRCSPKSGHDTVSWYQQALGQGPQFIFQYYEEEERQRGNFPDRFSGHQFPNYSSELNVNALLLGDSALYLCASSFGTVIAFFGQGTRLTVV.

V and J are TRBV6-5 and TRBJ1-6, with 8 bases identical to TRBD1. The CDR3 is made up of 15 amino acids. V lost 6 bases, J lost 6 bases, and 7 bases stayed unmatched. Looked up from germline, CDR1 is MNHEY and CDR2 is SVGAGI. For the CDR3, the DNA is TGTGCCAGCAGGCTGGACAGGGATGGTAATTCACCCCTCCACTTT. Translation gives CASRLDRDGNSPLHF.

This sequence joins TRBV7-8 and TRBJ2-7; TRBD2 matches at 8 bases. Looked up from germline, CDR1 is SGHVS and CDR2 is FQNEAQ. Trimming cost V 0 bases and J 0 bases; bases outside gene matches: 7. This CDR3 contains 17 residues. The CDR3 DNA sequence: TGTGCCAGCAGCTTAGCCGGGGGACTAGGCAGCTCCTACGAGCAGTACTTC. Residues: CASSLAGGLGSSYEQYF.

The chain is built from TRBV4-1 and TRBJ2-3; possible D gene TRBD2, 5 bases. CDR1 and CDR2 (germline): MGHRA, YSYEKL. This CDR3 region has 15 residues. V was pared by 4 bases and J by 2 bases, with 13 bases between. The CDR3 region has the DNA TGCGCCAGCAGCCTACGGACTTTGGACACAGATACGCAGTATTTT. Its translation is CASSLRTLDTDTQYF.

The chain uses TRBV19 and TRBJ2-1, with a weak D call TRBD1 (5 bases). Trimming took off 8 bases at V and 10 bases at J, with 9 bases between the two ends. This CDR3 region has 10 residues. Germline V CDR1 and CDR2: LNHDA, SQIVND (reference sequence). The CDR3 is CASGAREQFF. Here the CDR3 DNA reads TGTGCCAGTGGGGCCAGGGAGCAGTTCTTC.

The chain links TRBV6-5 to TRBJ1-2; 10 nucleotides line up with TRBD1. With 4 bases clipped from V and 4 bases from J, the junction kept 6 bases outside the gene matches. CDR3 length: 15 residues. The V gene's germline CDR1 is MNHEY and CDR2 SVGAGI. The CDR3 reads CASSSWRDRGYGYTF. CDR3 nucleotides: TGTGCCAGCAGTTCATGGCGGGACAGGGGCTATGGCTACACCTTC.

The CDR3 coding sequence is TGCAGTGCTAGTTCCCTCGGACAGGGATCAAATTCACCCCTCCACTTT. It encodes CSASSLGQGSNSPLHF. This rearrangement joins TRBV20-1 to TRBJ1-6; 8 positions agree with TRBD1. CDR1 and CDR2 (germline): DFQATT, SNEGSKA (reference sequence). CDR3 length: 16 amino acids. Losses at the gene ends were 3 bases for V and 7 bases for J; bases not matched to a gene: 11.

The chain links TRBV5-4 to TRBJ2-2; 9 bases match TRBD2. V lost 2 bases, J lost 4 bases, and 9 bases stayed unmatched. The germline CDR1 and CDR2 sequences are SGHNT and YYREEE (reference sequence). The CDR3 is 17 residues long. In nucleotides, the CDR3 is TGTGCCAGCAGCTTAAATAGCGGGAGCTTTAGCACCGGGGAGCTGTTTTTT. It encodes CASSLNSGSFSTGELFF.

The V gene is TRBV5-5, the J gene TRBJ2-7; possible D gene TRBD2, 6 bases. V gave up 0 bases and J gave up 0 bases, with 19 bases separating them. Germline V gene lookup returns CDR1 SGHKS and CDR2 YYEKEE (reference sequence). The CDR3 spans 18 residues. The CDR3 is CASSLALRFETSSYEQYF. As DNA, the CDR3 is TGTGCCAGCAGCTTGGCCCTTCGGTTCGAGACTAGCTCCTACGAGCAGTACTTC. The full variable domain, in which reference TRBV5-5 and TRBJ2-7 provide the parts outside the CDR3, is DAGVTQSPTHLIKTRGQQVTLRCSPISGHKSVSWYQQVLGQGPQFIFQYYEKEERGRGNFPDRFSARQFPNYSSELNVNALLLGDSALYLCASSLALRFETSSYEQYFGPGTRLTVT.

Here the CDR3 DNA reads TGTGCCGGGGGACATTCTATCGATCAGCCCCAGCATTTT. Translating it yields CAGGHSIDQPQHF. V usage is TRBV30 and J usage is TRBJ1-5; tentatively, D is TRBD1 (6 bases). Trimming stripped 8 bases from V and 5 bases from J, with 16 bases between. This CDR3 contains 13 residues. From germline, CDR1 is GTSNPN and CDR2 SVGIG (reference sequence).

V usage is TRBV20-1 and J usage is TRBJ1-1; D is possibly TRBD1 (6 bases). CDR1 is DFQATT and CDR2 is SNEGSKA in the germline V gene (reference sequence). V was clipped by 3 bases and J by 4 bases, with 15 bases between them. This CDR3 spans 14 amino acids. DNA of the CDR3: TGCAGTGCTAGTATTACAGGGTTGGGCACTGAAGCTTTCTTT. Its translation is CSASITGLGTEAFF.

The chain recombines TRBV5-1 with TRBJ1-5, with 8 bases matching TRBD1. Germline V gene lookup returns CDR1 SGHRS and CDR2 YFSETQ. This CDR3 spans 15 amino acids. Trimming at V came to 3 bases and at J to 8 bases, leaving 10 bases not matched to a gene. The CDR3 reads CASSSTGQGREPQHF. Here the CDR3 DNA reads TGCGCCAGCAGCTCAACCGGACAGGGAAGGGAGCCCCAGCATTTT.

Comments on this clone: Distinct nucleotide sequences in the sample also encode this CDR3. The chain has TRBV7-2 and TRBJ1-4; possibly TRBD1 for D (5 bases). The CDR3 is 14 residues long. Germline CDR1 and CDR2: SGHTA and FQGNSA. Trimming removed 4 bases from V and 1 base from J, with 7 bases in between. Here the CDR3 reads CASSSQGTNEKLFF. For the CDR3, the DNA is TGTGCCAGCAGCTCTCAGGGAACTAATGAAAAACTGTTTTTT.

This chain connects TRBV7-2 to TRBJ2-5, with TRBD2 matching 12 bases. The CDR3 has 15 residues. The germline V gene encodes CDR1 SGHTA and CDR2 FQGNSA. The J segment lost 7 bases and the V segment lost 5 bases, leaving 8 bases of the junction unmatched. In DNA, the CDR3 is TGTGCCAGCAGCCCACGACTAGCGGGAGAGGGGACCCAGTACTTC. Its translation: CASSPRLAGEGTQYF.

The chain couples TRBV7-9 to TRBJ2-3, with D maybe TRBD1 (5 bases). CDR3 length: 15 residues. Germline V gene data show CDR1 as SEHNR and CDR2 as FQNEAQ (reference sequence). Between the trimmed V and J ends, which lost 7 bases and 3 bases, there was a span of 17 bases. The CDR3 DNA is TGTGCCAGCACCAAAAGAATGGGGCAGACAGATACGCAGTATTTT. It is translated as CASTKRMGQTDTQYF.

In regard to this clone: The junction shows a germline mismatch at one end, possibly a read error. The CDR3 nucleotides are TGTGCCAGCAGCATAGCGGCCAGGGCAGAGACCCAGTACTTC. This codes for CASSIAARAETQYF. The chain recombines TRBV7-2 with TRBJ2-5; tentative D call: TRBD2 (6 bases). Germline V gives CDR1 SGHTA, CDR2 FQGNSA. The CDR3 is 14 residues long. Complete variable domain (other parts from reference TRBV7-2 and TRBJ2-5): GAGVSQSPSNKVTEKGKDVELRCDPISGHTALYWYRQSLGQGLEFLIYFQGNSAPDKSGLPSDRFSAERTGGSVSTLTIQRTQQEDSAVYLCASSIAARAETQYFGPGTRLLVL.